These T cell receptor beta chains were read from a single sample in a study of OX40 agonist ivuxolimab in advanced cancers. Method: immunoSEQ multiplex PCR; TCRdb's copy keeps in-frame clones and lacks some. The sample carries more than 80,000 clones, more than 80% recorded once. The sample consisted of CD4+ or CD8+ T cells sorted from blood, taken in a trial of the OX40 agonist ivuxolimab. These receptors were collected from an adult with an advanced solid tumor such as melanoma, head and neck, liver or kidney cancer. Both conserved end residues are part of each CDR3. The order of the fields is D gene, J gene, V gene, CDR3 protein, CDR3 DNA. The D gene is left open where the match is weak.

d_call: NA; j_call: TRBJ1-5; v_call: TRBV19; cdr3_aa: CASSIVVGGKIQPQHF; cdr3_nt: TGTGCCAGTAGTATAGTGGTAGGGGGAAAGATTCAGCCCCAGCATTTT
d_call: TRBD2; j_call: TRBJ2-7; v_call: TRBV5-1; cdr3_aa: CASSLGSSGSSYEQYF; cdr3_nt: TGCGCCAGCAGCTTGGGTTCTAGCGGGAGCTCCTACGAGCAGTACTTC
d_call: TRBD2; j_call: TRBJ2-3; v_call: TRBV5-1; cdr3_aa: CASSSAGAGDTQYF; cdr3_nt: TGCGCCAGCAGCTCGGCGGGAGCGGGAGATACGCAGTATTTT
d_call: NA; j_call: TRBJ2-2; v_call: TRBV14; cdr3_aa: CASSQGDRGHHGELFF; cdr3_nt: TGTGCCAGCAGCCAAGGGGATAGAGGGCACCACGGGGAGCTGTTTTTT
d_call: TRBD2; j_call: TRBJ2-1; v_call: TRBV27; cdr3_aa: CASSGLAGWSRNEQFF; cdr3_nt: TGTGCCAGCAGTGGACTAGCGGGATGGTCGAGGAATGAGCAGTTCTTC
d_call: NA; j_call: TRBJ2-5; v_call: TRBV6-1; cdr3_aa: CASSEARDSKPKETQYF; cdr3_nt: TGTGCCAGCAGTGAAGCGAGGGACTCCAAGCCTAAAGAGACCCAGTACTTC
d_call: TRBD2; j_call: TRBJ2-7; v_call: TRBV4-2; cdr3_aa: CASSQDRGAGGNYEQYF; cdr3_nt: TGTGCCAGCAGCCAAGATAGAGGAGCGGGAGGGAATTACGAGCAGTACTTC
d_call: NA; j_call: TRBJ2-3; v_call: TRBV13; cdr3_aa: CASSPRTNGGDTQYF; cdr3_nt: TGTGCCAGCAGCCCCCGGACTAATGGGGGGGATACGCAGTATTTT
d_call: NA; j_call: TRBJ2-3; v_call: TRBV7-6; cdr3_aa: CASSLYPDTDTQYF; cdr3_nt: TGTGCCAGCAGCTTATATCCGGATACAGATACGCAGTATTTT
d_call: TRBD1; j_call: TRBJ1-5; v_call: TRBV6-5; cdr3_aa: CATRTGRQAQHF; cdr3_nt: TGTGCCACCCGGACAGGGCGCCAAGCCCAGCATTTT